This record looks at one TCR beta chain sequence and its context. Antigen unknown. Generated by immunoSEQ multiplex PCR, the TCRdb table keeps only in-frame clones and is missing some. Of 46,000 or so clones detected, roughly 80% appear once; the ten largest clones hold approximately 0.37%. The data stem from a study of fetal regulatory T cell absence and autoimmunity. Regarding the study as a whole: Some top pancreas TCR clones were over 90-fold enriched versus cord blood.

Trimming removed 1 base from V and 7 bases from J, with 20 bases in between. In germline, CDR1 is MNHNS, CDR2 SASEGT. The CDR3 is made up of 17 amino acids. This rearrangement joins TRBV6-1 to TRBJ1-5; D uncertain. The source material was cord blood. The TCR was taken from a newborn boy with IPEX syndrome. The CDR3 DNA reads as TGTGCCAGCAGTGAAGTGTTACGGGTTCCGGTATGGCAGCCCCAGCATTTT. It yields the protein CASSEVLRVPVWQPQHF.